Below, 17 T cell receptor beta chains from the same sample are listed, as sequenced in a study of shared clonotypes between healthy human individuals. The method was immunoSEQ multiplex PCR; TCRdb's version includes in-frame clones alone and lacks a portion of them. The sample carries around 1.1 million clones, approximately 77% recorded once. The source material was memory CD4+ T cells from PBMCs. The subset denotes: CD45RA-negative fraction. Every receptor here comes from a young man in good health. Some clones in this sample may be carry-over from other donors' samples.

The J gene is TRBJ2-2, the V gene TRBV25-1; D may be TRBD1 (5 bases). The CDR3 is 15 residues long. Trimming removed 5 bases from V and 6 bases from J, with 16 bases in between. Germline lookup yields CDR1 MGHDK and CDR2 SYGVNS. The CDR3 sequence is CASSPKGWNAGELFF. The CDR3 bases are TGTGCCAGCAGTCCAAAGGGGTGGAATGCCGGGGAGCTGTTTTTT.

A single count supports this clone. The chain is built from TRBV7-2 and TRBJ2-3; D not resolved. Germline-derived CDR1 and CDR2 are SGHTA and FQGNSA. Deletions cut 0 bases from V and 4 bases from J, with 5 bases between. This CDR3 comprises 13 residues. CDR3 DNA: TGTGCCAGCAGCTTAGCTGTTTCAGATACGCAGTATTTT. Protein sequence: CASSLAVSDTQYF.

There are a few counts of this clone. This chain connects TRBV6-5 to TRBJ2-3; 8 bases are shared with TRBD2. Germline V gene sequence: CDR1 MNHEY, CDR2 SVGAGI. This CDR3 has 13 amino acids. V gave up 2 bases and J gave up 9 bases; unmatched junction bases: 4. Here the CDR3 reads CASSYPGGGTQYF. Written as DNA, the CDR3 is TGTGCCAGCAGTTACCCCGGGGGGGGAACGCAGTATTTT.

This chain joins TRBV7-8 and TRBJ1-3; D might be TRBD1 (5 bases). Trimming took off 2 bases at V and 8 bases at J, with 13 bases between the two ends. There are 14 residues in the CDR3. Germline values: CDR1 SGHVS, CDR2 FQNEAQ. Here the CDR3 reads CASSLRGEGDTIYF. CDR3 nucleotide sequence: TGTGCCAGCAGCTTACGGGGCGAGGGAGACACCATATATTTT.

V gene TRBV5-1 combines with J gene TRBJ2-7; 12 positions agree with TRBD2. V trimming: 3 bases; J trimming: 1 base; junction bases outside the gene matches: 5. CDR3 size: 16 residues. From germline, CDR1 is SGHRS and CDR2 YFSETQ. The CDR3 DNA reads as TGCGCCAGCAGCTGGGGACTAGCGGGCGCTTCCTACGAGCAGTACTTC. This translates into CASSWGLAGASYEQYF.

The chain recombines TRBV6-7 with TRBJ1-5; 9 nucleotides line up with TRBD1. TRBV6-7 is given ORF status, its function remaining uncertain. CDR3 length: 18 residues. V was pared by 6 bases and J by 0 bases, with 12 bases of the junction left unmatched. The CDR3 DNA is TGTGCCAGCAGGGACCTCCGGGACAGGGAAAATAGCAATCAGCCCCAGCATTTT. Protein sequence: CASRDLRDRENSNQPQHF.

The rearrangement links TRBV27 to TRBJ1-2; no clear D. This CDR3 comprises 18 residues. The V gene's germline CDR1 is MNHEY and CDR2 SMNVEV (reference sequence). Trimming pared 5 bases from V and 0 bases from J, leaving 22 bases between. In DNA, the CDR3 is TGTGCCAGCAGTACCCCCCGCCGCAGCCGACACCCTAACTATGGCTACACCTTC. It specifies CASSTPRRSRHPNYGYTF.

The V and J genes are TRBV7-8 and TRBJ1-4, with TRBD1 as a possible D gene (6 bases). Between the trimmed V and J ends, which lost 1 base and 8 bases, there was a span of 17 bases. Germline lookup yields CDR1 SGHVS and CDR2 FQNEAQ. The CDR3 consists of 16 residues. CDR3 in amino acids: CASSLEGHQSGEKLFF. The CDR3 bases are TGTGCCAGCAGCTTAGAGGGACACCAATCGGGGGAAAAACTGTTTTTT.

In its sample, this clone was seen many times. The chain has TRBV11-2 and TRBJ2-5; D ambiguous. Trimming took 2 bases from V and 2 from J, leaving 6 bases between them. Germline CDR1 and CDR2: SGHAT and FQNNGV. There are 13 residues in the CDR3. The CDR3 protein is CASSLSLQETQYF. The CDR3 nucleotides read TGTGCCAGCAGCTTATCCCTGCAAGAGACCCAGTACTTC.

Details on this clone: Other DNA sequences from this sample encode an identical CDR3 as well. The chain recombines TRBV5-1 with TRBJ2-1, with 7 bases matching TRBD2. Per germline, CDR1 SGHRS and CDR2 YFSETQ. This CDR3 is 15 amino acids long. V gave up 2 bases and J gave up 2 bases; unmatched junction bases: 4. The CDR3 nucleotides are TGCGCCAGCAGCTTTGGGGCGGGAGCCTACAATGAGCAGTTCTTC. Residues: CASSFGAGAYNEQFF.

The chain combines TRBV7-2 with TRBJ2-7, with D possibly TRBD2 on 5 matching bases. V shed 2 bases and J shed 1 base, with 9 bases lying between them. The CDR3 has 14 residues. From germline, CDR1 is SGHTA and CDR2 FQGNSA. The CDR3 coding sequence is TGTGCCAGCAGCTTATTTCGGGGTTCCTACGAGCAGTACTTC. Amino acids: CASSLFRGSYEQYF.

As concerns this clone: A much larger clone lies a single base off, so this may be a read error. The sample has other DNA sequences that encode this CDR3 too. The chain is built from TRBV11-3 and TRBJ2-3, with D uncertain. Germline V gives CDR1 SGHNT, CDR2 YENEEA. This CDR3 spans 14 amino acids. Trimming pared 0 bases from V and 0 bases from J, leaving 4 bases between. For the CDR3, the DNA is TGTGCCAGCAGCTTAGACGGGAGCACAGATACGCAGTATTTT. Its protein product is CASSLDGSTDTQYF.

The CDR3 is CAWTVGGYGYTF. The CDR3 nucleotides read TGTGCCTGGACAGTCGGCGGCTATGGCTACACCTTC. The chain recombines TRBV30 with TRBJ1-2; D remains ambiguous. Trimming shortened V by 4 bases and J by 4 bases, and 10 bases separated the two germline ends. CDR3 size: 12 residues. In germline, CDR1 is GTSNPN, CDR2 SVGIG (reference sequence).

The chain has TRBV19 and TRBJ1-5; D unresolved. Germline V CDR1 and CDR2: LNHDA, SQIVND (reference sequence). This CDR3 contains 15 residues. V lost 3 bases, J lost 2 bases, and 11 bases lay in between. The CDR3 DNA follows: TGTGCCAGTAGTATCGACGTTCCCCGCAATCAGCCCCAGCATTTT. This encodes CASSIDVPRNQPQHF.

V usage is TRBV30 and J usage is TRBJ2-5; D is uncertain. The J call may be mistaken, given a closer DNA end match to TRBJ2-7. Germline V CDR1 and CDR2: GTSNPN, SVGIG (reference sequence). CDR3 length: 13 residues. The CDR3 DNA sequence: TGTGCCTGGCAGAAGGGCAGTAACTACGAGCAGTACTTC. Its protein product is CAWQKGSNYEQYF.

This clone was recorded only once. The CDR3 spells CASSLGGGAQYF. The CDR3 region has the DNA TGCGCCAGCAGCTTGGGCGGGGGGGCGCAGTATTTT. The rearrangement joins TRBV5-1 to TRBJ2-3, with TRBD2 matching 9 bases. CDR3 size: 12 residues. The germline V gene has CDR1 SGHRS and CDR2 YFSETQ. Trimming removed 0 bases from V and 10 bases from J; junction bases left unmatched: 0. Looking up the rest from reference TRBV5-1 and TRBJ2-3 gives the full variable domain: KAGVTQTPRYLIKTRGQQVTLSCSPISGHRSVSWYQQTPGQGLQFLFEYFSETQRNKGNFPGRFSGRQFSNSRSEMNVSTLELGDSALYLCASSLGGGAQYFGPGTRLTVL.

CDR3 in amino acids: CASSLNQAVGRGEQYF. CDR3 DNA: TGTGCCAGCAGCTTAAACCAAGCGGTTGGCCGGGGCGAGCAGTACTTC. The J gene is TRBJ2-7, the V gene TRBV28, with D tentatively TRBD2 (5 bases). This CDR3 comprises 16 residues. Germline V lookup: CDR1 MDHEN, CDR2 SYDVKM. V was cut by 6 bases and J by 6 bases, with 24 bases left in between.